A single T cell receptor beta chain is shown here with its context. These data are taken from a study of technical replicates of blood from a handful of donors. Germline assignment: CDR1 KGHSH and CDR2 LQKENI. The CDR3 is 16 amino acids. V gave up 0 bases and J gave up 2 bases, with 10 bases separating them. Repertoires were generated with immunoSEQ multiplex PCR, while TCRdb's copy carries only in-frame clones and drops some. The sample includes about 89,000 clones, around 94% of them seen just once. The sample comprised T cells isolated from PBMCs. The clonotype originates from a human donor in good health. V is TRBV18 and J is TRBJ2-2; D is ambiguous. Here the CDR3 reads CASSPPGFINTGELFF. CDR3 nucleotides: TGTGCCAGCTCACCACCGGGCTTTATCAACACCGGGGAGCTGTTTTTT.